This T cell receptor (beta chain) was found in a study of T cells in localized non-small cell lung cancer. The germline CDR1 and CDR2 sequences are MNHEY and SVGAGI. There are 12 residues in the CDR3. Trimming removed 5 bases from V and 4 bases from J, with 6 bases in between. Study-wide points: Longer overall survival was linked to higher blood T cell density.

Generated by immunoSEQ multiplex PCR, the TCRdb table keeps only in-frame clones and is missing some. Of approximately 30,000 clones listed, 88% were seen once; the top ten hold roughly 4%. A word on this clone: What it recognizes is unknown.

The V gene is TRBV6-5, the J gene TRBJ2-1; D remains ambiguous. This specimen consisted of peripheral blood, obtained before any cancer treatment. This clonotype was sampled from a woman aged 35 to 75 with stage I lung adenocarcinoma. CDR3 bases: TGTGCCAGCAGTGCGCCATACAATGAGCAGTTCTTC. It translates to CASSAPYNEQFF.